These 17 T cell receptor beta chains were all obtained from the same sample, sequenced in a study of blood T cell repertoires in COVID-19. The protocol was immunoSEQ multiplex PCR, while the TCRdb copy is restricted to in-frame clones and leaves out a portion. The table has fewer than 250,000 clones, around 90% seen once. The sample consisted of peripheral blood. All receptors derive from a man aged 25-45 years with COVID-19, enrolled during active disease.

The V gene is TRBV7-9, the J gene TRBJ1-1; D may be TRBD1 (5 bases). V was pared by 3 bases and J by 5 bases, with 10 bases between. Germline assignment: CDR1 SEHNR and CDR2 FQNEAQ (reference sequence). The CDR3 covers 13 residues. The chain's CDR3 is CASSFRGYTEAFF. CDR3 in DNA: TGTGCCAGCAGCTTTCGGGGGTATACTGAAGCTTTCTTT.

The gene calls are TRBV19 and TRBJ1-5; a weak D match, TRBD1 (6 bases). From germline, CDR1 is LNHDA and CDR2 SQIVND (reference sequence). The CDR3 contains 15 residues. V gave up 7 bases and J gave up 0 bases, with 13 bases separating them. The chain's CDR3 is CASTGGAYSNQPQHF. CDR3 nucleotide sequence: TGTGCCAGTACCGGGGGGGCTTATAGCAATCAGCCCCAGCATTTT.

This clone was found once. The CDR3 bases are TGTGCCAGCAGTCAGGGGAGCACCGGGGAGCTGTTTTTT. Protein product: CASSQGSTGELFF. The V gene is TRBV6-5, the J gene TRBJ2-2, with D perhaps matching TRBD1 (6 bases). V was shortened by 5 bases and J by 4 bases, with 8 bases between the two germline ends. This CDR3 is built from 13 residues. Germline V gene data show CDR1 as MNHEY and CDR2 as SVGAGI.

The chain recombines TRBV3-1 (or the pseudogene TRBV3-2) with TRBJ2-7; maybe TRBD2 (5 bases). CDR3 length equals 15 residues. CDR1 and CDR2 (germline): LGHDT, YNNKEL (reference sequence). Deletions cut 0 bases from V and 1 base from J, with 10 bases between. The CDR3 reads CASSQDASGSYEQYF. The CDR3 nucleotides are TGTGCCAGCAGCCAAGATGCCAGCGGATCCTACGAGCAGTACTTC.

The V gene is TRBV10-3, the J gene TRBJ2-3, with D unresolved. The germline V gene has CDR1 ENHRY and CDR2 SYGVKD. The CDR3 is 15 residues long. V lost 3 bases, J lost 0 bases, and 10 bases lay in between. The DNA of the CDR3 is TGTGCCATCAGTGACTACCTATCTAGCACAGATACGCAGTATTTT. It codes for CAISDYLSSTDTQYF.

V and J are TRBV24-1 and TRBJ2-1, with 9 bases aligning to TRBD2. The CDR3 is 15 amino acids. Germline V gene data show CDR1 as KGHDR and CDR2 as SFDVKD. J gave up 10 bases and V 2 bases, and 8 bases lay outside the gene matches. As DNA, the CDR3 is TGTGCCACCAGTGATTCGCAGCGGGGGGCACGGGAGCAGTTCTTC. Translation gives CATSDSQRGAREQFF.

The chain uses TRBV7-9 and TRBJ1-1; 9 bases align to TRBD1. Germline CDR1 SEHNR, CDR2 FQNEAQ (reference sequence). V lost 1 base, J lost 5 bases, and 8 bases stayed unmatched. This CDR3 has 16 residues. CDR3 nucleotides: TGTGCCAGCAGCTTAGACTTAGGGACAGGGAGGACTGAAGCTTTCTTT. It translates to CASSLDLGTGRTEAFF.

The chain uses TRBV4-1 and TRBJ1-5; D is undetermined. V was cut by 1 base and J by 0 bases, with 10 bases left in between. The V gene's germline CDR1 is MGHRA and CDR2 YSYEKL. CDR3 size: 16 residues. This CDR3 reads CASSQVPSDSNQPQHF. The CDR3 nucleotides read TGCGCCAGCAGCCAAGTCCCCAGCGATAGCAATCAGCCCCAGCATTTT.

The chain couples TRBV7-3 to TRBJ2-7; the D gene is possibly TRBD1 (6 bases). The CDR3 has 14 amino acids. Deletions cut 6 bases from V and 1 base from J, with 13 bases between. CDR1 and CDR2 (germline): SGHTA, FQGTGA. The CDR3 sequence: CASSRTAKSYEQYF. The CDR3 nucleotides are TGTGCCAGCAGTCGGACAGCTAAGTCCTACGAGCAGTACTTC.

This chain links TRBV6-2 or TRBV6-3 with TRBJ1-5; 8 positions match TRBD1. Germline trimming cut 0 bases from V and 3 bases from J; bases unmatched to any gene: 4. The CDR3 runs to 16 residues. CDR1 MNHEY and CDR2 SVGEGT come from the germline V gene. CDR3 in DNA: TGTGCCAGCAGTTACTCTAGGACAGGGAACAATCAGCCCCAGCATTTT. Translation: CASSYSRTGNNQPQHF.

The chain couples TRBV5-1 to TRBJ1-2, with D hard to call. Germline CDR1 is SGHRS and CDR2 is YFSETQ. Trimming pared 0 bases from V and 6 bases from J, leaving 9 bases between. The CDR3 totals 13 residues. In nucleotides, the CDR3 is TGCGCCAGCAGCTTGGGGAGGTCAGATGGCTACACCTTC. Protein sequence: CASSLGRSDGYTF.

CDR3 region: CASSRGQGGNQPQHF. The CDR3 DNA follows: TGTGCCAGCAGTAGGGGACAGGGGGGGAATCAGCCCCAGCATTTT. This chain joins TRBV6-5 and TRBJ1-5; 11 bases match TRBD1. V shed 5 bases and J 4 bases; nucleotides not matched to a gene: 4. The CDR3 sequence is 15 residues long. Per germline, CDR1 MNHEY and CDR2 SVGAGI.

J is TRBJ1-5 and V is TRBV10-2, with 10 bases matching TRBD1. V trimming: 3 bases; J trimming: 2 bases; junction bases outside the gene matches: 10. Germline CDR1 reads WSHSY; CDR2 reads SAAADI. The CDR3 runs to 18 residues. CDR3 residues: CASSDRARGTGGNQPQHF. The CDR3 DNA is TGCGCCAGCAGTGATCGGGCCCGTGGGACAGGGGGCAATCAGCCCCAGCATTTT.

This chain uses TRBV7-2 with TRBJ2-7; 9 bases are shared with TRBD1. V lost 4 bases to trimming and J lost 4 bases; unmatched junction nucleotides: 5. The CDR3 is made up of 14 amino acids. CDR1 is SGHTA, CDR2 FQGNSA, per germline. In nucleotides, the CDR3 is TGTGCCAGCAGCTATGGGACAGGGTTATACGAGCAGTACTTC. Protein product: CASSYGTGLYEQYF.

J is TRBJ1-4 and V is TRBV11-2; no definite D call. The CDR3 totals 16 residues. Between the trimmed V and J ends, which lost 4 bases and 7 bases, there was a span of 19 bases. The germline gives CDR1 SGHAT, CDR2 FQNNGV. The CDR3 DNA reads TGTGCCAGCAGCTCGCGAACGTCGGGGTCTGGTGAAAAACTGTTTTTT. Its translation: CASSSRTSGSGEKLFF. The full variable domain, its missing parts supplied by reference TRBV11-2 and TRBJ1-4, is EAGVAQSPRYKIIEKRQSVAFWCNPISGHATLYWYQQILGQGPKLLIQFQNNGVVDDSQLPKDRFSAERLKGVDSTLKIQPAKLEDSAVYLCASSSRTSGSGEKLFFGSGTQLSVL.

The CDR3 sequence is CASSFQNTEAFF. The CDR3 DNA reads TGTGCCAGCAGTTTCCAGAACACTGAAGCTTTCTTT. The chain combines TRBV12-3 or TRBV12-4 with TRBJ1-1; no clear D. The germline V and J ends were trimmed by 3 bases and 1 base, with 3 bases remaining between them. The CDR3 runs 12 residues.

This sequence joins TRBV23-1 and TRBJ2-7; 7 bases are shared with TRBD1. TRBV23-1 is given ORF status, its function remaining uncertain. V lost 3 bases to trimming and J lost 3 bases; unmatched junction nucleotides: 20. This CDR3 contains 19 residues. The CDR3 DNA sequence: TGCGCCAGCAGTCACCCGACAGGGAGCGGCGGGCGTGAACTCTACGAGCAGTACTTC. Translating gives CASSHPTGSGGRELYEQYF.